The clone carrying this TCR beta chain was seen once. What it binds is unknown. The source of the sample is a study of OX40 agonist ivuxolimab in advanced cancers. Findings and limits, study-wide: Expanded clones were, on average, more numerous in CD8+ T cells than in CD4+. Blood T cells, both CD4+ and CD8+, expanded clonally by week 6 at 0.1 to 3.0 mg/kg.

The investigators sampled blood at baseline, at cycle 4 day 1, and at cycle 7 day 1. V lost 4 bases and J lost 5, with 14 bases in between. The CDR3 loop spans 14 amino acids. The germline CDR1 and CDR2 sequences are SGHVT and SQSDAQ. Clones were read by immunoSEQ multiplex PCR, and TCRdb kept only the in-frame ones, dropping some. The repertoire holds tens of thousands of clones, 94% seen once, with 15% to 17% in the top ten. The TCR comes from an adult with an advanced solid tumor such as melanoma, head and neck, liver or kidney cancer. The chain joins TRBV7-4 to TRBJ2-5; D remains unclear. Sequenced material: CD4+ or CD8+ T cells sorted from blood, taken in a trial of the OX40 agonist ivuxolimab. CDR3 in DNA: TGTGCCAGCAGCTCGGTACTTCTCAGCGAGACCCAGTACTTC. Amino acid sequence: CASSSVLLSETQYF.